This T cell receptor beta chain stems from a study of T cells in localized non-small cell lung cancer. This table comes from immunoSEQ multiplex PCR, and its TCRdb copy is limited to in-frame clones, with some not included. The repertoire holds some 10,000 clones, roughly 84% seen once, with about 8.6% in the top ten. Per germline, CDR1 SGDLS and CDR2 YYNGEE. This CDR3 spans 15 amino acids. With 2 bases removed from V and 1 base from J, the gap between germline ends came to 12 bases. The chain recombines TRBV9 with TRBJ2-5; a possible D gene is TRBD1 (6 bases). The sequence was obtained from a male donor older than 55 with stage III lung adenocarcinoma. This specimen was peripheral blood, taken before any cancer treatment. The CDR3: CASSVAQGTQETQYF. The CDR3 DNA follows: TGTGCCAGCAGCGTTGCTCAGGGGACCCAAGAGACCCAGTACTTC.